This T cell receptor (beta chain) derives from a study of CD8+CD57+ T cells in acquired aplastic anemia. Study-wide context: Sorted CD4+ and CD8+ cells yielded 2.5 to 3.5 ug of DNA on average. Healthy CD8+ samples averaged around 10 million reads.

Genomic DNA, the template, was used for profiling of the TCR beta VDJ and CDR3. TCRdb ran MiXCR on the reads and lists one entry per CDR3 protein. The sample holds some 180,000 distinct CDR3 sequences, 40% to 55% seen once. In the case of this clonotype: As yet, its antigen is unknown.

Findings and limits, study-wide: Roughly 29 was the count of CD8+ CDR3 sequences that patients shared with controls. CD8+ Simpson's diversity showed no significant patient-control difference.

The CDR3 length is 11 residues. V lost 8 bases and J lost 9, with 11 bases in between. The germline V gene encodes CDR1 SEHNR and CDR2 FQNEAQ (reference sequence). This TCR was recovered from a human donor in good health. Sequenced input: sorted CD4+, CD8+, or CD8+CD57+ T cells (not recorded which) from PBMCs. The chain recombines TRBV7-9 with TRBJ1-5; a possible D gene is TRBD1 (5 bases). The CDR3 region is CASAEGRPQHF. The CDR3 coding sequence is TGTGCCAGCGCGGAGGGGAGGCCCCAGCATTTT.